These T cell receptor beta chains were read from a single sample in a study of shared clonotypes between healthy human individuals. Repertoires were generated with immunoSEQ multiplex PCR, while TCRdb's copy carries only in-frame clones and drops some. The table lists 2 million to 2.5 million clones, 93% of them singletons, with approximately 0.4% in the top ten. The specimen was naive CD4+ T cells from PBMCs. These receptors originate from a man aged 18 to 29 in good health. Some clones in this sample may be carry-over from other donors' samples. The CDR3 runs from the conserved cysteine through the conserved F or W. The order of the fields is J gene, V gene, clone size, D gene, CDR3 protein, CDR3 DNA. A D gene is named only where the DNA matches it firmly. Size is stated for part of the rows, as once, few or many counts, or as a class when the clone is expanded.

>TRBJ2-2|TRBV11-2|once|.
CASSQGTGTGELFF
TGTGCCAGCAGCCAAGGAACGGGAACCGGGGAGCTGTTTTTT
>TRBJ1-1|TRBV5-1|.|TRBD1
CASSFRTGEITEAFF
TGCGCCAGCAGCTTCCGGACAGGGGAGATCACTGAAGCTTTCTTT
>TRBJ1-1|TRBV7-9|.|.
CASRSWVGYEKVAEAFF
TGTGCCAGCAGATCTTGGGTAGGGTATGAAAAGGTGGCTGAAGCTTTCTTT
>TRBJ2-3|TRBV5-1|.|.
CASTVTGGTSTDTQYF
TGCGCCAGCACCGTCACAGGAGGGACCAGCACAGATACGCAGTATTTT
>TRBJ1-4|TRBV5-1|.|TRBD1
CASSLGTGTNEKLFF
TGCGCCAGCAGCTTGGGGACAGGGACTAATGAAAAACTGTTTTTT
>TRBJ1-1|TRBV12-1|.|.
CAIHTCLWWMNTEAFF
TGTGCCATCCACACCTGTTTGTGGTGGATGAACACTGAAGCTTTCTTT
>TRBJ2-2|TRBV9|.|.
CASSDKRGGELFF
TGTGCCAGCAGCGATAAACGGGGCGGGGAGCTGTTTTTT
>TRBJ1-1|TRBV25-1|.|.
CASSELGVTEAFF
TGTGCCAGCAGTGAATTGGGGGTAACTGAAGCTTTCTTT
>TRBJ1-5|TRBV28|.|.
CASSLKGNNQPQHF
TGTGCCAGCAGCCTCAAGGGGAACAATCAGCCCCAGCATTTT
>TRBJ2-7|TRBV18|.|.
CASSPPHQTVYEQYF
TGTGCCAGCTCACCCCCTCACCAGACCGTCTACGAGCAGTACTTC
>TRBJ2-4|TRBV2|.|.
CASRPTVIGIQYF
TGTGCCAGCAGACCGACAGTAATCGGCATTCAGTACTTC
>TRBJ1-5|TRBV15|.|.
CATSRQGVGPQHF
TGTGCCACCAGCCGGCAGGGCGTCGGGCCCCAGCATTTT
>TRBJ1-2|TRBV7-3|.|.
CASSLDTGKYGYTF
TGTGCCAGCAGCTTAGATACAGGAAAGTATGGCTACACCTTC
>TRBJ1-1|TRBV19|.|.
CASSPRNTEAFF
TGTGCCAGTAGTCCCAGGAACACTGAAGCTTTCTTT
>TRBJ2-7|TRBV10-3|.|TRBD1
CAISESGTDYEQYF
TGTGCCATCAGTGAGTCGGGGACAGACTACGAGCAGTACTTC
>TRBJ2-3|TRBV11-2|.|TRBD1
CASSYDRATDTQYF
TGTGCCAGCAGCTATGACAGGGCCACAGATACGCAGTATTTT
>TRBJ1-6|TRBV25-1|once|.
CASSGEGFSSPLHF
TGTGCCAGCAGTGGAGAAGGGTTTAGTTCACCCCTCCACTTT
>TRBJ2-7|TRBV5-1|.|TRBD2
CASSARLAGAQEQYF
TGCGCCAGCAGCGCTCGACTAGCGGGAGCGCAAGAGCAGTACTTC
>TRBJ2-2|TRBV7-9|.|TRBD2
CASSRTLFGGSVPGELFF
TGTGCCAGCAGCCGAACCCTATTTGGCGGGAGCGTCCCCGGGGAGCTGTTTTTT
>TRBJ2-3|TRBV27|.|TRBD2
CASSWTSSTGTQYF
TGTGCCAGCAGTTGGACTAGCTCAACGGGTACGCAGTATTTT
>TRBJ1-3|TRBV2|once|.
CASSLTRQANVAGNTIYF
TGTGCCAGCAGCCTCACGAGACAGGCAAATGTCGCTGGAAACACCATATATTTT
>TRBJ2-5|TRBV5-1|.|TRBD1
CASSAPTTGAETQYF
TGCGCCAGCAGCGCCCCCACAACAGGGGCTGAGACCCAGTACTTC
>TRBJ1-5|TRBV7-2|.|TRBD1
CASSLVGQGANQPQHF
TGTGCCAGCAGCTTAGTGGGACAGGGCGCCAATCAGCCCCAGCATTTT
>TRBJ1-1|TRBV28|.|.
CASNPWGRVMNTEAFF
TGTGCCAGCAACCCTTGGGGAAGGGTCATGAACACTGAAGCTTTCTTT
>TRBJ1-3|TRBV28|.|TRBD1
CASSRQGGGRNTIYF
TGTGCCAGCAGCCGACAGGGCGGCGGTAGGAACACCATATATTTT
>TRBJ1-3|TRBV7-2|.|.
CASRFTPSGNTIYF
TGTGCCAGCAGGTTTACACCCTCTGGAAACACCATATATTTT
>TRBJ2-5|TRBV5-1|.|.
CASSLLGSRGETQYF
TGCGCCAGCAGCTTGTTAGGGAGTAGGGGAGAGACCCAGTACTTC
>TRBJ2-2|TRBV11-3|once|TRBD2
CASSTGTRGTDSEELFF
TGTGCCAGCAGCACCGGGACTAGGGGAACAGATTCCGAGGAGCTGTTTTTT
>TRBJ1-6|TRBV27|.|.
CASRLYNSPLHF
TGTGCCTCCCGGCTCTATAATTCACCCCTCCACTTT